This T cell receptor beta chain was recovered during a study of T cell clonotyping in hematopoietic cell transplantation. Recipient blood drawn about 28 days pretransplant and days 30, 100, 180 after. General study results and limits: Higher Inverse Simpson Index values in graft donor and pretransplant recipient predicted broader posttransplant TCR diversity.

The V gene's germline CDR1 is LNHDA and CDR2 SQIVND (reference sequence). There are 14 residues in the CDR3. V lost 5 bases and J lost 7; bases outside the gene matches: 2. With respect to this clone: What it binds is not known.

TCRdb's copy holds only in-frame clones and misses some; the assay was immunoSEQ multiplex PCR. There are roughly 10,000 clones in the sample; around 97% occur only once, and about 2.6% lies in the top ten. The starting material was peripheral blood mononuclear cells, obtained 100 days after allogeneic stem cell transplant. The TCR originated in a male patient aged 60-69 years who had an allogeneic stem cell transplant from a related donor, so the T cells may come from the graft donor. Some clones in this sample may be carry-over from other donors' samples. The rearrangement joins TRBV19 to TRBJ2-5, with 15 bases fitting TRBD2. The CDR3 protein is CASSLGLAGGTQYF. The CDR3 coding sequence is TGTGCCAGTAGTTTGGGACTAGCGGGAGGGACCCAGTACTTC.